Listed below are T cell receptor beta chains from one sample, sequenced in a study of blood T cell repertoires in COVID-19. Some clones are missing from TCRdb's copy, which holds only in-frame ones; the method was immunoSEQ multiplex PCR. Counted here are 430,000 or so clones, about 87% occurring once; the ten biggest clones make up 0.7% to 0.85%. The material sequenced was peripheral blood. Receptors were obtained from a man between 18 and 29 years old with COVID-19, enrolled during active disease. Each CDR3 is given without its conserved first and last residue. The D gene is left open where the match is weak.

cdr3_aa d_call j_call v_call
ASSPGTVNTGELF TRBD1 TRBJ2-2 TRBV5-1
ASSRPSRDRGEGGYT TRBD1 TRBJ1-2 TRBV4-1
ATTFEGENQPQH - TRBJ1-5 TRBV24-1
ASSLDSYGYT - TRBJ1-2 TRBV7-9
ASSEQGESYEQY - TRBJ2-7 TRBV2
ASSYYRGRRGNQPQH TRBD1 TRBJ1-5 TRBV2
ASSFDYPETQY - TRBJ2-5 TRBV12-3/TRBV12-4
ASSSAGQGILEQF TRBD1 TRBJ2-1 TRBV27
ASGATSGRVREQY TRBD2 TRBJ2-7 TRBV12-5
ATSGGRNQPQH - TRBJ1-5 TRBV24-1
ASSQPGGAYEQY TRBD1 TRBJ2-7 TRBV3-1/TRBV3-2
ASSPTSGRAYEQY TRBD2 TRBJ2-7 TRBV28
ASSLAGQGSYEQY TRBD1 TRBJ2-7 TRBV5-4
ASSPPRGRQAQY - TRBJ2-5 TRBV7-9
ASSFRVTGELF - TRBJ2-2 TRBV12-3/TRBV12-4
ASSPWTSGRGANTGELF TRBD2 TRBJ2-2 TRBV7-9
ASGTSVYEQY TRBD2 TRBJ2-7 TRBV6-6
ASRDAAPWAF - TRBJ1-1 TRBV10-2
ASSLVGVVGGPGANVLT - TRBJ2-6 TRBV5-6
ASSLRGRAGDEQY TRBD2 TRBJ2-7 TRBV7-9
ASSRESDTQY - TRBJ2-3 TRBV5-4
ASSDRGGANTGELF TRBD1 TRBJ2-2 TRBV2
ASSPTFTSGRPLEY TRBD2 TRBJ2-7 TRBV27
ASSAGLAGAGELF TRBD2 TRBJ2-2 TRBV7-9
ASSDWTGGDTEAF TRBD1 TRBJ1-1 TRBV7-9
ASSQGQGAGYGYT TRBD1 TRBJ1-2 TRBV3-1/TRBV3-2
ASSPTGRNTEAF TRBD1 TRBJ1-1 TRBV2
ASSLTASDYGYT - TRBJ1-2 TRBV11-3
ASSLDTTGGRDGYT TRBD1 TRBJ1-2 TRBV5-1
ATQAGGGGTDTQY TRBD2 TRBJ2-3 TRBV5-1
ASSMMSGLAGRRYEQY TRBD2 TRBJ2-7 TRBV19
ASIGRGGMSDTEAF - TRBJ1-1 TRBV19
ASSPLLAGYSSYNEQF TRBD2 TRBJ2-1 TRBV7-8
ASSERREENSPLH - TRBJ1-6 TRBV10-2
ATSDRQGARGYT TRBD1 TRBJ1-2 TRBV24-1
ASSLAGVTGELF TRBD2 TRBJ2-2 TRBV7-3
ATSEAGWDEQY - TRBJ2-7 TRBV24-1
ASSPSPTNEKLF - TRBJ1-4 TRBV11-3
ASSEGASGANVLT - TRBJ2-6 TRBV6-4
SAAQVAEQY - TRBJ2-7 TRBV20-1
ASLFGQVGNTIY TRBD1 TRBJ1-3 TRBV6-5
ASTYRTGATEAF TRBD1 TRBJ1-1 TRBV19
SASRPGDQPQH - TRBJ1-5 TRBV20-1
ASSYRQTNSAAVY - TRBJ2-3 TRBV6-5
ASRGTATYEQY TRBD1 TRBJ2-7 TRBV2
ASSPRTGLNYGYT TRBD1 TRBJ1-2 TRBV9
ATSTGFNQPQH - TRBJ1-5 TRBV24-1
ASSQLVAGGQETQY TRBD2 TRBJ2-5 TRBV3-1/TRBV3-2
ASSVASYGYT - TRBJ1-2 TRBV9
ASSESRLAAYNEQF TRBD2 TRBJ2-1 TRBV25-1
ASSQDLAVYNEQF - TRBJ2-1 TRBV3-1/TRBV3-2
ASSYSPATNEKLF - TRBJ1-4 TRBV6-5
ASSATGTGSYEQY TRBD1 TRBJ2-7 TRBV19
ASSLRGEQY - TRBJ2-7 TRBV5-1
AVNDRTGELF - TRBJ2-2 TRBV7-9
AKIQGAGELF - TRBJ2-2 TRBV19
SVEWATAWF - TRBJ2-1 TRBV29-1
AWSADTTGELF - TRBJ2-2 TRBV30
ASSYGVGEQY - TRBJ2-7 TRBV19
ASSRTGNTGELF - TRBJ2-2 TRBV11-1